The source of this T cell receptor beta chain is a study of CXCR3-negative and CXCR3-positive naive CD8 T cells. UMI-labeled 5' RACE TRB cDNA libraries were prepared from the cells. TCRdb processed the 5' RACE reads again and assigns one entry to each CDR3 protein, with no DNA. This table lists about 82,000 distinct CDR3 sequences. Germline assignment: CDR1 SGHTA and CDR2 FQGNSA. The CDR3 has 16 residues. The sequencing sample was made of naive CXCR3- CD8+ T cells from blood. Subset given: CD45RO-CCR7+CD27+CD95- naive CD8+ T cells lacking CXCR3 (TNR3-). This TCR was sampled from a human donor in good health. Some clones in this sample may be carry-over from other donors' samples. J is TRBJ2-7 and V is TRBV7-2; TCRdb's assignment of TRBD2 cannot be checked, as there is no DNA. CDR3 in amino acids: CASSSTLAGRTYEQYF.